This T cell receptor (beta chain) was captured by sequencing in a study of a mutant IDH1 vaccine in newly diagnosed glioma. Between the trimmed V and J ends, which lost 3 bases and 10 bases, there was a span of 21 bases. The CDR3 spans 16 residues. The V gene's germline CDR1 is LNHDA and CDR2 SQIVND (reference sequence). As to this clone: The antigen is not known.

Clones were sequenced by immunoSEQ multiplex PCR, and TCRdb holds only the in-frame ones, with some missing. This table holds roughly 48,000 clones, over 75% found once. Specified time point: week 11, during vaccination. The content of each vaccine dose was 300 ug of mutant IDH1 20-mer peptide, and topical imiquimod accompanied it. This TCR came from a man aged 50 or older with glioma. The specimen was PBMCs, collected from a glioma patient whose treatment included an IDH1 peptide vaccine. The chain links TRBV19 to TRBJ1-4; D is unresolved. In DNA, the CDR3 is TGTGCCAGTAGTATTACCCCCGGGAACAGACGCGGAAAACTGTTTTTT. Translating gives CASSITPGNRRGKLFF. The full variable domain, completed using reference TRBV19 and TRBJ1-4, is DGGITQSPKYLFRKEGQNVTLSCEQNLNHDAMYWYRQDPGQGLRLIYYSQIVNDFQKGDIAEGYSVSREKKESFPLTVTSAQKNPTAFYLCASSITPGNRRGKLFFGSGTQLSVL.